This TCR beta chain comes out of a study of blood T cell repertoires in COVID-19. Germline CDR1 SGHNT, CDR2 YYREEE (reference sequence). The CDR3 is 14 amino acids. After removal of 2 bases from V and 4 bases from J, the junction contained 5 bases not matched to a gene. Clones were sequenced by immunoSEQ multiplex PCR, and TCRdb holds only the in-frame ones, with some missing. The sample yields some 70,000 clones, 65% to 85% seen once. Sequenced sample: peripheral blood. The chain carries TRBV5-4 and TRBJ2-5; 7 nucleotides agree with TRBD2. The clonotype originates from a woman in her sixties with acute or convalescent COVID-19. The CDR3 sequence is CASSFGGTRETQYF. For the CDR3, the DNA is TGTGCCAGCAGCTTCGGGGGGACGCGAGAGACCCAGTACTTC.